The rows below give T cell receptor beta chains drawn from one sample of a study of blood T cell repertoires in COVID-19. Using immunoSEQ multiplex PCR, the repertoire was profiled, and TCRdb retains in-frame clones only, with some absent. The repertoire holds 230,000 or so clones, roughly 89% seen once, with 2.1% in the top ten. The sequenced material came from peripheral blood. These receptors all stem from a woman between 55 and 75 years old with COVID-19, enrolled during active disease. CDR3s include the opening cysteine and the closing phenylalanine or tryptophan. Fields, in order: V gene, clone size, J gene, D gene, CDR3 DNA, CDR3 protein. D genes are given only for firm matches. Clone size is given for some rows only: seen once, a few or many times, or a class if the clone is expanded.

>TRBV5-1|NA|TRBJ1-2|NA
TGCGCCAGCAGCTCGCCCGGACAGAACTATGGCTACACCTTC
CASSSPGQNYGYTF
>TRBV4-2|NA|TRBJ1-1|NA
TGTGCCAGCAGCCAAGATGCCGGGGGAACTGAAGCTTTCTTT
CASSQDAGGTEAFF
>TRBV25-1|NA|TRBJ2-3|NA
TGTGCCAGCATTAGCCTTTTGGACACAGATACGCAGTATTTT
CASISLLDTDTQYF
>TRBV2|NA|TRBJ2-3|NA
TGTGCCACAACAGAAAGCCCAGGCACAGATACGCAGTATTTT
CATTESPGTDTQYF
>TRBV7-3|NA|TRBJ1-5|NA
TGTGCCAGCAGCTTGGGGGAGGGGCCCCAGCATTTT
CASSLGEGPQHF
>TRBV19|NA|TRBJ1-5|NA
TGTGCCAGTAACGGACTCTCGAATCAGCCCCAGCATTTT
CASNGLSNQPQHF
>TRBV25-1|NA|TRBJ1-6|NA
TGTGCCAGCAGTGGGGTACAGGGTGTAGGTTCACCCCTCCACTTT
CASSGVQGVGSPLHF
>TRBV19|few|TRBJ1-5|TRBD1
TGTGCCAGTAGTGGGACAGGGGGCACTCAGCCCCAGCATTTT
CASSGTGGTQPQHF
>TRBV19|NA|TRBJ1-1|NA
TGTGCCAGTAGGGGTGGGCTTGTGAACACTGAAGCTTTCTTT
CASRGGLVNTEAFF
>TRBV6-4|NA|TRBJ1-2|TRBD1
TGTGCCACACGGGACAGAGGATATGGCTACACCTTC
CATRDRGYGYTF
>TRBV18|NA|TRBJ2-1|TRBD2
TGTGCCAGCTCACCACTGTTAGCGGGGAAGGGTAATGAGCAGTTCTTC
CASSPLLAGKGNEQFF
>TRBV7-3|NA|TRBJ2-1|NA
TGTGCCAGCAGCACCCCGGGGGGCGGGAATGAGCAGTTCTTC
CASSTPGGGNEQFF
>TRBV7-2|NA|TRBJ1-5|TRBD1
TGTGCCAGCAGCTTAGGGGCAGGGGGCGGGGTGAAAGCCCAGCATTTT
CASSLGAGGGVKAQHF
>TRBV7-2|NA|TRBJ1-4|NA
TGTGCCAGCAGCCCCAAACACGGGGTCGGGGCAACTAATGAAAAACTGTTTTTT
CASSPKHGVGATNEKLFF
>TRBV30|NA|TRBJ2-1|TRBD2
TGTGCCTGGAGTAATAGCGGGGGGGCCGTTGAGCAGTTCTTC
CAWSNSGGAVEQFF
>TRBV5-1|few|TRBJ1-1|TRBD1
TGCGCCAGCAGCCTCGAGACAGGGGTGATGGGCACTGAAGCTTTCTTT
CASSLETGVMGTEAFF
>TRBV20-1|NA|TRBJ1-1|NA
TGCAGTGCTCGTTACACTGAAGCTTTCTTT
CSARYTEAFF
>TRBV7-2|NA|TRBJ1-5|NA
TGTGCCAGCAGCTTAAGCTCATCTAGCAATCAGCCCCAGCATTTT
CASSLSSSSNQPQHF
>TRBV13|NA|TRBJ1-2|NA
TGTGCCAGCAGCTTAGGTGGGGGGGCAGAAGACTATGGCTACACCTTC
CASSLGGGAEDYGYTF
>TRBV19|once|TRBJ2-2|TRBD1
TGTGCCAGTAGTAGTAGGGACAGGGGGTACACCGGGGAGCTGTTTTTT
CASSSRDRGYTGELFF
>TRBV28|NA|TRBJ1-2|NA
TGTGCCAGCAGTCGCGACTATGGCTACACCTTC
CASSRDYGYTF
>TRBV5-4|few|TRBJ2-2|NA
TGTGCCAGCAGCCCGGCAGGGGGAGGAAGCACCGGGGAGCTGTTTTTT
CASSPAGGGSTGELFF
>TRBV7-2|few|TRBJ1-1|TRBD1
TGTGCCAGCACCAAGACAGGGGCGCCTCGAGCTTTCTTT
CASTKTGAPRAFF
>TRBV5-6|NA|TRBJ2-3|NA
TGTGCCAGCAGCTTGGCACGGACAGATACGCAGTATTTT
CASSLARTDTQYF
>TRBV14|NA|TRBJ2-2|NA
TGTGCCAGCAGCAAACTACAGGGTAGGACCGGGGAGCTGTTTTTT
CASSKLQGRTGELFF
>TRBV21-1|NA|TRBJ2-3|NA
TGTGCCAGCAGCAAAGAAAAGGAGGGCGCGTCTATGACAGATACGCAGTATTTT
CASSKEKEGASMTDTQYF
>TRBV13|once|TRBJ2-7|TRBD2
TGTGCCAGCAGCTTAGGCGGGGGGACGAGTGCCTACGAGCAGTACTTC
CASSLGGGTSAYEQYF
>TRBV6-2/TRBV6-3|once|TRBJ1-5|NA
TGTGCCAGCAGGCCTCGAGGTTATCAGCCCCAGCATTTT
CASRPRGYQPQHF
>TRBV6-5|NA|TRBJ1-2|TRBD1
TGTGCCAGCAGCGGGACAGGGGGAGGTAACTATGGCTACACCTTC
CASSGTGGGNYGYTF
>TRBV4-3|NA|TRBJ2-3|TRBD2
TGCGCCAGCAGCCAAGAGGCAGTAGCGGGGGTTGGCACAGATACGCAGTATTTT
CASSQEAVAGVGTDTQYF
>TRBV7-9|once|TRBJ2-5|NA
TGTGCCAGCAGCTTATCCCCCCGCTACTCAGGGGACCAAGAGACCCAGTACTTC
CASSLSPRYSGDQETQYF
>TRBV4-3|NA|TRBJ2-3|TRBD2
TGCGCCAGCAGCCAAGAGATGCGGGGGTCGAGCACAGATACGCAGTATTTT
CASSQEMRGSSTDTQYF
>TRBV7-8|NA|TRBJ1-5|NA
TGTGCCAGCTCGCAGAACAGGGACGGCAATCAGCCCCAGCATTTT
CASSQNRDGNQPQHF
>TRBV2|NA|TRBJ1-2|NA
TGTGCCAGCAGTGAGGGTGTAGGGGACTATGGCTACACCTTC
CASSEGVGDYGYTF
>TRBV4-3|once|TRBJ1-2|NA
TGCGCCAGCAGCCGTACAGGGATTAGCGACTATGGCTACACCTTC
CASSRTGISDYGYTF
>TRBV18|NA|TRBJ1-1|NA
TGTGCCAGCTCACCACATCAACAGGGCCCTGAAGCTTTCTTT
CASSPHQQGPEAFF
>TRBV3-1/TRBV3-2|NA|TRBJ1-5|NA
TGTGCCAGCAGCCAAGTGCCAGGTACTTGGCCCCAGCATTTT
CASSQVPGTWPQHF
>TRBV5-5|NA|TRBJ2-1|NA
TGTGCCAGCAGCCCATCAGGAAGCAACAATGAGCAGTTCTTC
CASSPSGSNNEQFF
>TRBV20-1|NA|TRBJ2-7|TRBD2
TGCAGTGCTAGTACTAGCGAATACGAGCAGTACTTC
CSASTSEYEQYF
>TRBV7-2|NA|TRBJ1-3|NA
TGTGCCAGCAGCCTACCGCCCGGCTCTGGAAACACCATATATTTT
CASSLPPGSGNTIYF
>TRBV12-3/TRBV12-4|NA|TRBJ1-2|NA
TGTGCCAGCAACAAGGGGGTGGGTGGCTACACCTTC
CASNKGVGGYTF
>TRBV6-2/TRBV6-3|NA|TRBJ2-5|TRBD1
TGTGCCAGCAGTTACACAACTACAGGGGGACCAAGAGAGACCCAGTACTTC
CASSYTTTGGPRETQYF
>TRBV3-1/TRBV3-2|NA|TRBJ2-5|NA
TGTGCCAGCAGCCAACCAGAGGCCGTGGAGTCACAAGAGACCCAGTACTTC
CASSQPEAVESQETQYF
>TRBV7-9|few|TRBJ2-3|TRBD1
TGTGCCAGCAGCTTAGCGAGGGGGACAGCAGATACGCAGTATTTT
CASSLARGTADTQYF
>TRBV5-1|NA|TRBJ1-2|TRBD1
TGCGCCAGCAGCCACCGCGGACAGGCTAACTATGGCTACACCTTC
CASSHRGQANYGYTF
>TRBV2|once|TRBJ1-2|TRBD1
TGTGCCAGCAGAGATCGCCAGGGGGACTATGGCTACACCTTC
CASRDRQGDYGYTF
>TRBV27|NA|TRBJ2-3|TRBD1
TGTGCCAGCACCACCACCAAGACAGGGAGCACAGATACGCAGTATTTT
CASTTTKTGSTDTQYF